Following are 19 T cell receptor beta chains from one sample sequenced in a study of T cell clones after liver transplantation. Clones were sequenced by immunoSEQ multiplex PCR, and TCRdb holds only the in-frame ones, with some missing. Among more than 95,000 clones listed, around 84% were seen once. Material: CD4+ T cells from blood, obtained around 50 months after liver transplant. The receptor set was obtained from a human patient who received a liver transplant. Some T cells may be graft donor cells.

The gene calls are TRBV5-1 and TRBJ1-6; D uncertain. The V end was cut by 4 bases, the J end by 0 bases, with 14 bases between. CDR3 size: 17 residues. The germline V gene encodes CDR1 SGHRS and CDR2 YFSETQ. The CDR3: CASSLTPVSSYNSPLHF. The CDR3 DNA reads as TGCGCCAGCAGCCTGACGCCAGTCAGCTCCTATAATTCACCCCTCCACTTT.

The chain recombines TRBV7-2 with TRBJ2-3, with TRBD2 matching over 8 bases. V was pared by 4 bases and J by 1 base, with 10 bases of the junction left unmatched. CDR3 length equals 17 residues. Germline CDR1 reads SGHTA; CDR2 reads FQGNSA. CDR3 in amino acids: CASSSAPRRGGTDTQYF. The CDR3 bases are TGTGCCAGCAGCTCGGCTCCACGGCGGGGGGGCACAGATACGCAGTATTTT.

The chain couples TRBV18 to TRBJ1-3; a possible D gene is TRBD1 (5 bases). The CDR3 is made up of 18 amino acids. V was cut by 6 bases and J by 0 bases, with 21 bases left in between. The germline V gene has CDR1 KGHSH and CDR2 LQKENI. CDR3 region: CASSSLPGPTNSGNTIYF. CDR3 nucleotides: TGTGCCAGCTCTTCGCTTCCGGGACCGACGAACTCTGGAAACACCATATATTTT.

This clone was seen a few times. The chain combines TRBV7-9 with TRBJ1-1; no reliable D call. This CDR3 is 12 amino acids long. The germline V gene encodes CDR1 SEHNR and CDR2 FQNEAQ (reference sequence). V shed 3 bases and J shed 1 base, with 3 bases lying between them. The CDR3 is CASSFPNTEAFF. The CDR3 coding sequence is TGTGCCAGCAGCTTCCCGAACACTGAAGCTTTCTTT.

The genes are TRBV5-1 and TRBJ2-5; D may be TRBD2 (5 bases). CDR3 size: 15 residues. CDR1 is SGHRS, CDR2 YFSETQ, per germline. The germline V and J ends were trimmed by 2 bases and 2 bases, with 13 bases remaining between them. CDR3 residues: CASSFRGDSQETQYF. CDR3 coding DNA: TGCGCCAGCAGCTTTCGGGGAGATTCACAAGAGACCCAGTACTTC. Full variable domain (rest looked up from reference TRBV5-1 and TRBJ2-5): KAGVTQTPRYLIKTRGQQVTLSCSPISGHRSVSWYQQTPGQGLQFLFEYFSETQRNKGNFPGRFSGRQFSNSRSEMNVSTLELGDSALYLCASSFRGDSQETQYFGPGTRLLVL.

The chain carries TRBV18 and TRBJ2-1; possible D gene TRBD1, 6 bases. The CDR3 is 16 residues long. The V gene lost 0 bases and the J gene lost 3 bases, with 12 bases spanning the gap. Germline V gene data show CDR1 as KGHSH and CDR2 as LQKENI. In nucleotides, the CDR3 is TGTGCCAGCTCACCACCCCGGGACACACTCTACAATGAGCAGTTCTTC. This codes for CASSPPRDTLYNEQFF.

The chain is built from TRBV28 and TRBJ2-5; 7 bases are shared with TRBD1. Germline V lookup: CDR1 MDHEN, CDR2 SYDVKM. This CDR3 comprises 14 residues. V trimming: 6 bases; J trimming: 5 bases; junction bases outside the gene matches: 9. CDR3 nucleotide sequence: TGTGCCAGCAGAGTTACAGGGGCCAGGGAGACCCAGTACTTC. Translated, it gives CASRVTGARETQYF.

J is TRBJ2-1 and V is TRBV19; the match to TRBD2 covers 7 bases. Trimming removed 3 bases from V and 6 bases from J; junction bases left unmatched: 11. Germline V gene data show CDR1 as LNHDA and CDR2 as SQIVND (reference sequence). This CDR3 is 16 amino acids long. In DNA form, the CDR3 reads TGTGCCAGTAGTATCTTACCTTCGACTAGCAGCAATGAGCAGTTCTTC. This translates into CASSILPSTSSNEQFF. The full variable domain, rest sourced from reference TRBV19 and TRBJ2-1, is DGGITQSPKYLFRKEGQNVTLSCEQNLNHDAMYWYRQDPGQGLRLIYYSQIVNDFQKGDIAEGYSVSREKKESFPLTVTSAQKNPTAFYLCASSILPSTSSNEQFFGPGTRLTVL.

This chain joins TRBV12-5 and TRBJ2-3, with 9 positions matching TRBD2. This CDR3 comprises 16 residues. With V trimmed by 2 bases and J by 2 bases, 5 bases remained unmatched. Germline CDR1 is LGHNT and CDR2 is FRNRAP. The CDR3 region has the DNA TGTGCTAGTGGTTTGCGGCGGGGGGGCAACACAGATACGCAGTATTTT. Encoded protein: CASGLRRGGNTDTQYF.

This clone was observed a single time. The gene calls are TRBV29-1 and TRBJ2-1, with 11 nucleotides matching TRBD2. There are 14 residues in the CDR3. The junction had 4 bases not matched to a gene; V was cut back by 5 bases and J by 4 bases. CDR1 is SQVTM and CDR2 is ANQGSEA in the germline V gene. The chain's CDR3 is CSVRGTSGYNEQFF. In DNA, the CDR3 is TGCAGCGTTCGCGGGACTAGCGGTTACAATGAGCAGTTCTTC.

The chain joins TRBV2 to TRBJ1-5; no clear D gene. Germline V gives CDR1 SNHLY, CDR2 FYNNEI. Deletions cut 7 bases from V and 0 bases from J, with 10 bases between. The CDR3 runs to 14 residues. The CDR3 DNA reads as TGTGCCAGCACCCGAGACGGTAGCAATCAGCCCCAGCATTTT. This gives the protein CASTRDGSNQPQHF. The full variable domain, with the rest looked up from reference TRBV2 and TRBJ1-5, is EPEVTQTPSHQVTQMGQEVILRCVPISNHLYFYWYRQILGQKVEFLVSFYNNEISEKSEIFDDQFSVERPDGSNFTLKIRSTKLEDSAMYFCASTRDGSNQPQHFGDGTRLSIL.

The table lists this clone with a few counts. CDR3 DNA sequence: TGTGCCAGCACCGGAGACAGGAGCTCCTACAATGAGCAGTTCTTC. Translating it yields CASTGDRSSYNEQFF. The chain combines TRBV5-5 with TRBJ2-1, with a tentative D call TRBD1 (6 bases). CDR3 length equals 15 residues. Trimming left V 6 bases short and J 0 bases short, with 13 bases between. Germline V gene sequence: CDR1 SGHKS, CDR2 YYEKEE (reference sequence). Full variable domain (missing parts from reference TRBV5-5 and TRBJ2-1): DAGVTQSPTHLIKTRGQQVTLRCSPISGHKSVSWYQQVLGQGPQFIFQYYEKEERGRGNFPDRFSARQFPNYSSELNVNALLLGDSALYLCASTGDRSSYNEQFFGPGTRLTVL.

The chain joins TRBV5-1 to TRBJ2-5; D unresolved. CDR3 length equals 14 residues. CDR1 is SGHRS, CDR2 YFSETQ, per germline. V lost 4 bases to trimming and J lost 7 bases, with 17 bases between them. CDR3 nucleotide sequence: TGCGCCAGCAGCCAGGACCTCCTCCTCGGGACCCAGTACTTC. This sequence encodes CASSQDLLLGTQYF.

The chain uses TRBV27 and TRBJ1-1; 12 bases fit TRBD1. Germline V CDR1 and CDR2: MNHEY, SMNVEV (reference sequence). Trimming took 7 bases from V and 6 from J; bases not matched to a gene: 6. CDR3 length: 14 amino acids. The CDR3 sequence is CASTSGTGGSEAFF. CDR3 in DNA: TGTGCCAGCACCTCCGGGACAGGGGGCTCTGAAGCTTTCTTT.

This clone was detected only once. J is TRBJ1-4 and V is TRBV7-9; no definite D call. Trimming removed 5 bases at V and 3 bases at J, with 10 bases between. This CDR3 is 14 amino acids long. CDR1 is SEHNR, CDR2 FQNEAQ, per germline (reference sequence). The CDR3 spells CASSLTHSNEKLFF. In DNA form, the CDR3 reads TGTGCCAGCAGCCTGACGCACTCTAATGAAAAACTGTTTTTT.

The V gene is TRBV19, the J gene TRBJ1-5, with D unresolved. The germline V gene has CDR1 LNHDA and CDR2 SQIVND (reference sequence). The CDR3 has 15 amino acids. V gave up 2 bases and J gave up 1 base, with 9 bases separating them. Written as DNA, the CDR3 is TGTGCCAGTAGTATACAGGTTAAAAGCAATCAGCCCCAGCATTTT. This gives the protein CASSIQVKSNQPQHF.

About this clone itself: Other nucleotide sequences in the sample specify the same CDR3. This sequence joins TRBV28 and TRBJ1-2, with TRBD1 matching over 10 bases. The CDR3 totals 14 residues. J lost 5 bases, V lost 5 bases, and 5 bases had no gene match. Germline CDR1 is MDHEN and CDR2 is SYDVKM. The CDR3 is CASSRQGAGYGYTF. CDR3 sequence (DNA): TGTGCCAGCAGTCGACAGGGGGCAGGGTATGGCTACACCTTC.

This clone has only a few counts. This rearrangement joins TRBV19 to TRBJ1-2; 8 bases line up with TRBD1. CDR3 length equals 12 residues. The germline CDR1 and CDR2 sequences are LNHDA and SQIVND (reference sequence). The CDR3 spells CASRGRNYGYTF. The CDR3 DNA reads TGTGCTTCCAGGGGGCGGAACTATGGCTACACCTTC.

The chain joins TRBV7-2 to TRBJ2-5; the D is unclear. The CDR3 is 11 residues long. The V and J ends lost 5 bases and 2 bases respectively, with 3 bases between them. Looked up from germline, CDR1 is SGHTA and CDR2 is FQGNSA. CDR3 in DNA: TGTGCCAGCAGCAGGCAAGAGACCCAGTACTTC. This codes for CASSRQETQYF.